A single sample is the source of the 21 T cell receptor beta chains below, sequenced in a study of shared clonotypes between healthy human individuals. Using immunoSEQ multiplex PCR, the repertoire was profiled, and TCRdb retains in-frame clones only, with some absent. Found here are 300,000 to 350,000 clones, less than 75% of them singletons; the top ten hold 10%. Sequencing used memory CD4+ T cells sorted from blood. Subset denoted: CD45RA-negative fraction. These receptors were taken from a man younger than 45 in good health.

This clone was seen only a few times. The CDR3 is CASTLTGMNTEAFF. The CDR3 DNA follows: TGTGCCAGCACTTTGACGGGAATGAACACTGAAGCTTTCTTT. The rearrangement links TRBV27 to TRBJ1-1, with D unclear. CDR1 is MNHEY and CDR2 is SMNVEV in the germline V gene (reference sequence). CDR3 size: 14 residues. V was cut by 7 bases and J by 0 bases, with 12 bases left in between.

The CDR3 DNA follows: TGTGCCAGCACGCGGGATTCCTCGGATCAGCCCCAGCATTTT. As protein: CASTRDSSDQPQHF. The chain recombines TRBV6-1 with TRBJ1-5; D gene uncertain. The V end lost 7 bases, the J end lost 5 bases, and 15 bases lay between the germline ends. Germline CDR1 is MNHNS and CDR2 is SASEGT. The CDR3 loop spans 14 amino acids.

This clone has just one count. Other DNA sequences from this sample encode an identical CDR3 as well. The chain recombines TRBV15 with TRBJ1-5; TRBD1 aligns across 10 bases. The length of the CDR3 is 16 residues. The germline gives CDR1 LNHNV, CDR2 YYDKDF (reference sequence). Trimming removed 6 bases from V and 2 bases from J; junction bases left unmatched: 7. The CDR3 bases are TGTGCCACCAGTCCTCTGGGGACAGGGGGCAATCAGCCCCAGCATTTT. Its translation is CATSPLGTGGNQPQHF.

The CDR3 region has the DNA TGTGCCAGCAGTCTAAGGACAGGGGGACTCTACGAGCAGTACTTC. Residues: CASSLRTGGLYEQYF. The chain uses TRBV6-5 and TRBJ2-7, with TRBD1 matching 10 bases. V was pared by 5 bases and J by 3 bases, with 7 bases of the junction left unmatched. This CDR3 has 15 residues. In germline, CDR1 is MNHEY, CDR2 SVGAGI.

This chain uses TRBV6-5 with TRBJ1-1; 8 bases fit TRBD1. The V gene end was trimmed by 6 bases and the J gene end by 0 bases; junction bases not matched to a gene: 6. CDR3 size: 15 residues. Per the germline V gene, CDR1 is MNHEY and CDR2 is SVGAGI. CDR3 coding DNA: TGTGCCAGCAGCACTTCAGGGGGCCTGAACACTGAAGCTTTCTTT. Amino acid sequence: CASSTSGGLNTEAFF.

The chain combines TRBV7-2 with TRBJ2-5, with D unclear. This CDR3 contains 13 residues. V was pared by 6 bases and J by 4 bases, with 12 bases between. Looked up from germline, CDR1 is SGHTA and CDR2 is FQGNSA. CDR3 region: CASSSGWGETQYF. The CDR3 DNA reads TGTGCCAGCAGTTCCGGTTGGGGAGAGACCCAGTACTTC.

This clone showed up just once. The chain links TRBV9 to TRBJ1-3; D is uncertain. This CDR3 has 16 amino acids. Germline V gene lookup returns CDR1 SGDLS and CDR2 YYNGEE. Trimming left V 4 bases short and J 4 bases short, with 18 bases between. The CDR3, as DNA: TGTGCCAGCAGCTTTCTCCAGGCCCCGCGGGGAAACACCATATATTTT. It encodes CASSFLQAPRGNTIYF.

The rearrangement joins TRBV19 to TRBJ2-7, with TRBD1 identical over 8 bases. The V and J ends lost 1 base and 5 bases, in that order; junction bases with no gene match: 10. The germline CDR1 and CDR2 sequences are LNHDA and SQIVND (reference sequence). The CDR3 runs 16 residues. The CDR3 is CASSIVGDRYGNEQYF. Written as DNA, the CDR3 is TGTGCCAGTAGTATAGTCGGGGACAGGTACGGCAACGAGCAGTACTTC.

The gene calls are TRBV6-1 and TRBJ1-1; no firm D call. Trimming took off 4 bases at V and 7 bases at J, with 10 bases between the two ends. The CDR3 runs 12 residues. Germline CDR1 is MNHNS and CDR2 is SASEGT. CDR3 DNA sequence: TGTGCCAGCAGTGTAGCACGGATTGAAGCTTTCTTT. Protein: CASSVARIEAFF.

The chain recombines TRBV7-2 with TRBJ2-7; a possible D gene is TRBD2 (6 bases). The CDR3 loop spans 16 amino acids. V lost 0 bases and J lost 5, with 17 bases in between. CDR1 and CDR2 (germline): SGHTA, FQGNSA. The CDR3: CASSLASLGGINEQYF. CDR3 coding DNA: TGTGCCAGCAGCTTAGCGAGCCTGGGCGGGATAAACGAGCAGTACTTC.

The chain has TRBV7-8 and TRBJ1-4; D is perhaps TRBD1 (6 bases). Per the germline V gene, CDR1 is SGHVS and CDR2 is FQNEAQ. This CDR3 comprises 14 residues. V was clipped by 5 bases and J by 7 bases, with 14 bases between them. The CDR3, as DNA: TGTGCCAGCAGCCCCAACCGGGACACTGAAAAACTGTTTTTT. Its protein product is CASSPNRDTEKLFF.

This chain links TRBV15 with TRBJ2-5; unclear D gene. The CDR3 is made up of 15 amino acids. The V gene lost 4 bases and the J gene lost 0 bases, with 12 bases spanning the gap. The germline V gene encodes CDR1 LNHNV and CDR2 YYDKDF (reference sequence). The CDR3 DNA reads as TGTGCCACCAGCACCGGAATCCGGTACCAAGAGACCCAGTACTTC. It translates to CATSTGIRYQETQYF.

This chain connects TRBV10-2 to TRBJ1-2; the match to TRBD1 covers 7 bases. The CDR3 has 11 residues. In germline, CDR1 is WSHSY, CDR2 SAAADI. J lost 3 bases, V lost 8 bases, and 0 bases had no gene match. The CDR3 region has the DNA TGCGCCAGCCAGGGGGACTATGGCTACACCTTC. It is translated as CASQGDYGYTF.

The V call is TRBV28, the J call TRBJ1-1; D is uncertain. This CDR3 region has 15 residues. The germline CDR1 and CDR2 sequences are MDHEN and SYDVKM. The V and J ends lost 5 bases and 5 bases respectively, with 18 bases between them. CDR3 protein: CASSPPGSVVTEAFF. For the CDR3, the DNA is TGTGCCAGCAGTCCCCCCGGGTCGGTGGTTACTGAAGCTTTCTTT.

This chain uses TRBV18 with TRBJ2-6; TRBD1 matches 8 bases. CDR1 and CDR2 from the germline V gene are KGHSH and LQKENI. V lost 5 bases and J lost 1; bases outside the gene matches: 4. The CDR3 is 16 residues long. The CDR3 bases are TGTGCCAGCTCAAGAGACAGGGGATCTGGGGCCAACGTCCTGACTTTC. It codes for CASSRDRGSGANVLTF. Full variable domain (missing parts from reference TRBV18 and TRBJ2-6): NAGVMQNPRHLVRRRGQEARLRCSPMKGHSHVYWYRQLPEEGLKFMVYLQKENIIDESGMPKERFSAEFPKEGPSILRIQQVVRGDSAAYFCASSRDRGSGANVLTFGAGSRLTVL.

The chain has TRBV6-1 and TRBJ1-2; tentative D call: TRBD1 (5 bases). The germline V gene encodes CDR1 MNHNS and CDR2 SASEGT. The CDR3 consists of 13 residues. The V and J ends lost 4 bases and 5 bases respectively, with 11 bases between them. The CDR3 sequence is CASSGDGRYGYTF. The CDR3 DNA is TGTGCCAGCAGTGGGGACGGCCGGTATGGCTACACCTTC.

CDR3 amino acids: CASSLTPNPSSYEQYF. In nucleotides, the CDR3 is TGCGCCAGCAGCTTGACTCCGAACCCTAGCTCCTACGAGCAGTACTTC. The V gene is TRBV5-1, the J gene TRBJ2-7; D is ambiguous. Germline CDR1 SGHRS, CDR2 YFSETQ. The CDR3 covers 16 residues. Trimming pared 1 base from V and 0 bases from J, leaving 14 bases between.

This rearrangement joins TRBV19 to TRBJ1-5; D is undetermined. The CDR3 is 14 residues long. Deletions cut 5 bases from V and 1 base from J, with 9 bases between. The V gene's germline CDR1 is LNHDA and CDR2 SQIVND (reference sequence). CDR3 loop: CASSERASNQPQHF. The DNA for the CDR3 is TGTGCCAGTAGTGAGAGAGCCAGCAATCAGCCCCAGCATTTT. The whole variable domain, filled in from reference TRBV19 and TRBJ1-5, reads DGGITQSPKYLFRKEGQNVTLSCEQNLNHDAMYWYRQDPGQGLRLIYYSQIVNDFQKGDIAEGYSVSREKKESFPLTVTSAQKNPTAFYLCASSERASNQPQHFGDGTRLSIL.

The chain combines TRBV14 with TRBJ2-7; TRBD1 agrees at 8 bases. Trimming cost V 4 bases and J 5 bases; bases outside gene matches: 10. The CDR3 consists of 15 residues. Germline V lookup: CDR1 SGHDN, CDR2 FVKESK. Here the CDR3 DNA reads TGTGCCAGCAGCCCAACGGACAGGGTCCGGAACGAGCAGTACTTC. It codes for CASSPTDRVRNEQYF. Drawing the rest from reference TRBV14 and TRBJ2-7, the complete variable domain is EAGVTQFPSHSVIEKGQTVTLRCDPISGHDNLYWYRRVMGKEIKFLLHFVKESKQDESGMPNNRFLAERTGGTYSTLKVQPAELEDSGVYFCASSPTDRVRNEQYFGPGTRLTVT.

The chain is built from TRBV9 and TRBJ1-1; a possible D gene is TRBD1 (6 bases). Between the trimmed V and J ends, which lost 2 bases and 3 bases, there was a span of 11 bases. The CDR3 spans 14 residues. The germline V gene encodes CDR1 SGDLS and CDR2 YYNGEE. In nucleotides, the CDR3 is TGTGCCAGCAGCGTCACAGGGATGGACACTGAAGCTTTCTTT. Translating gives CASSVTGMDTEAFF.

This chain uses TRBV5-4 with TRBJ2-1; D perhaps matches TRBD2 (5 bases). The CDR3 extends over 15 amino acids. V gave up 3 bases and J gave up 4 bases, with 14 bases separating them. Germline V gives CDR1 SGHNT, CDR2 YYREEE (reference sequence). The CDR3, as DNA: TGTGCCAGCAGCTCCCGGGAAAGCCTATACAATGAGCAGTTCTTC. Amino acids: CASSSRESLYNEQFF.